This note documents a single T cell receptor beta chain sequence. Its target is unknown. The CDR3 contains 15 residues. Germline V lookup: CDR1 MNHNS, CDR2 SASEGT. V dropped 8 bases and J dropped 6; count of bases not matched to a gene: 10. Included in the TCR beta cDNA libraries were unique molecular identifiers. Around 500,000 cDNA molecules were obtained from 1 to 10 million T cells. TCRdb reprocessed the PCR reads with MiXCR, giving one entry per CDR3 protein. Here the sample spans roughly 800,000 distinct CDR3 sequences, roughly 29% being singletons. This sample was included in a study of post-analysis software for immune sequencing data. Study context: Included courses were relapsing-remitting and secondary progressive multiple sclerosis; progressive-relapsing multiple sclerosis was also included.

Findings of the study overall: With TRBV5-6, TRBV5-1 and TRBV20-1 included, about five TRBV segments were more frequent in patients than in controls.

The source of this sequence is a girl between 10 and 17 years old with multiple sclerosis. The V and J genes are TRBV6-1 and TRBJ1-1; 12 nucleotides align to TRBD1. The sample consisted of blood. This chain's CDR3 is CASFTRDRGLPEAFF. The CDR3 DNA reads as TGTGCCAGCTTTACCCGGGACAGGGGGCTACCTGAAGCTTTCTTT.